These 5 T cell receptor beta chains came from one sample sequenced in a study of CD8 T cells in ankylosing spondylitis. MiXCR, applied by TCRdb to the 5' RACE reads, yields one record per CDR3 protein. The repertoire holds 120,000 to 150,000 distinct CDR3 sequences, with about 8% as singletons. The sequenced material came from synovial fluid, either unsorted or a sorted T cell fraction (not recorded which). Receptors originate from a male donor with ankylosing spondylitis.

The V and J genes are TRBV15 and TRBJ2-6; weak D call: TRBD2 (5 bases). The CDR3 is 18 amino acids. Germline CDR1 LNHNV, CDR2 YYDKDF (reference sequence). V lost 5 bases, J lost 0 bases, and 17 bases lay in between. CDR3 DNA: TGTGCCACCAGCCCTCGACGGGATTATCTCTCTGGGGCCAACGTCCTGACTTTC. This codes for CATSPRRDYLSGANVLTF.

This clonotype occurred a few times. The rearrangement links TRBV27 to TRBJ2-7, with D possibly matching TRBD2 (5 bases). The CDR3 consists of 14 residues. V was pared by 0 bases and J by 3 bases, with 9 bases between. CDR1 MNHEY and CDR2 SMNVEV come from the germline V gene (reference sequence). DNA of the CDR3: TGTGCCAGCAGTTTATCGGCCGGGGTCTACGAGCAGTACTTC. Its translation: CASSLSAGVYEQYF.

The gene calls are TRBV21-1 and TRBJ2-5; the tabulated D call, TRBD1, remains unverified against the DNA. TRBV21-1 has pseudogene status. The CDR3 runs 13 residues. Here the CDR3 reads CASRTGGAETQYF. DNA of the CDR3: TGTGCCAGCAGGACAGGGGGCGCCGAGACCCAGTACTTC.

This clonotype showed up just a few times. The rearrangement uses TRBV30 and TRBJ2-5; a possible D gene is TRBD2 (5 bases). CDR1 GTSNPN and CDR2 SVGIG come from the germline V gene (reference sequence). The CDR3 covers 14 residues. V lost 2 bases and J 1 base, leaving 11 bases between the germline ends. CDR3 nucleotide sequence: TGTGCCTGGAGTCGGACTTTACCCCAAGAGACCCAGTACTTC. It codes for CAWSRTLPQETQYF.

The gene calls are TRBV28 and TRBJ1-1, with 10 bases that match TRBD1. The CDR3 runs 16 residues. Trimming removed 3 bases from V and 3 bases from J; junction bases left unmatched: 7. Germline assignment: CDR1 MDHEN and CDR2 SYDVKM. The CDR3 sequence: CASSFSSGTGDTEAFF. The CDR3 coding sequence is TGTGCCAGCAGTTTTTCCTCCGGGACAGGGGACACTGAAGCTTTCTTT.